Below are 8 T cell receptor beta chains sequenced from a single sample in a study of blood T cell repertoires in COVID-19. Clones were read by immunoSEQ multiplex PCR, and TCRdb kept only the in-frame ones, dropping some. The sample lists about 180,000 clones; roughly 90% were seen once. Sequenced sample: peripheral blood. These receptor sequences come from a woman in her forties or fifties with acute or convalescent COVID-19.

The gene calls are TRBV7-2 and TRBJ1-3, with D hard to call. Trimming stripped 3 bases from V and 0 bases from J, with 9 bases between. Germline values: CDR1 SGHTA, CDR2 FQGNSA. CDR3 length: 15 amino acids. For the CDR3, the DNA is TGTGCCAGCAGCTTTCGGGGTTTCTCTGGAAACACCATATATTTT. Amino acids: CASSFRGFSGNTIYF.

The chain employs TRBV5-4 and TRBJ2-3; D gene ambiguous. Trimming stripped 3 bases from V and 0 bases from J, with 8 bases between. The length of the CDR3 is 14 residues. Germline values: CDR1 SGHNT, CDR2 YYREEE (reference sequence). The CDR3 here is CASSYSGSTDTQYF. CDR3 DNA: TGTGCCAGCAGCTACAGTGGAAGCACAGATACGCAGTATTTT.

The rearrangement links TRBV2 to TRBJ2-3, with D perhaps TRBD2 (7 bases). V lost 5 bases to trimming and J lost 1 base, with 19 bases between them. This CDR3 is 17 amino acids long. Germline-derived CDR1 and CDR2 are SNHLY and FYNNEI. The CDR3: CASSLNLGGAGTDTQYF. The DNA for the CDR3 is TGTGCCAGCAGTTTAAATTTAGGGGGGGCCGGCACAGATACGCAGTATTTT.

The V gene is TRBV28, the J gene TRBJ2-7, with a tentative D call TRBD2 (5 bases). This CDR3 is built from 13 residues. Per germline, CDR1 MDHEN and CDR2 SYDVKM. V lost 6 bases to trimming and J lost 3 bases, with 12 bases between them. The CDR3 here is CASRPTRFYEQYF. CDR3 DNA: TGTGCCAGCAGGCCAACTAGATTCTACGAGCAGTACTTC.

The rearrangement uses TRBV6-5 and TRBJ2-3; TRBD2 matches at 15 bases. The junction had 4 bases not matched to a gene; V was cut back by 2 bases and J by 7 bases. The CDR3 runs 16 residues. CDR1 is MNHEY and CDR2 is SVGAGI in the germline V gene. CDR3 in DNA: TGTGCCAGCAGTTACCCGGGACTAGCGGGAGGATATACGCAGTATTTT. Translation: CASSYPGLAGGYTQYF.

The chain combines TRBV14 with TRBJ1-1; no definite D call. The CDR3 is made up of 13 amino acids. V was trimmed by 6 bases and J by 12 bases, leaving 20 bases between them. Germline CDR1 reads SGHDN; CDR2 reads FVKESK. CDR3 protein: CASSQWERGGTFF. The CDR3 DNA follows: TGTGCCAGCAGTCAATGGGAGCGGGGAGGGACTTTCTTT.

This clone appeared a few times. J is TRBJ1-1 and V is TRBV5-1, with D maybe TRBD1 (6 bases). V was clipped by 5 bases and J by 1 base, with 12 bases between them. The CDR3 is 14 residues long. CDR1 is SGHRS and CDR2 is YFSETQ in the germline V gene. This chain's CDR3 is CASSDQGPNTEAFF. The CDR3 nucleotides read TGCGCCAGCAGTGACCAGGGGCCGAACACTGAAGCTTTCTTT.

This clone was seen a few times. The J gene is TRBJ1-1, the V gene TRBV18; 7 positions match TRBD1. CDR1 and CDR2 from the germline V gene are KGHSH and LQKENI. CDR3 length: 15 amino acids. V shed 3 bases and J 0 bases; nucleotides not matched to a gene: 4. In nucleotides, the CDR3 is TGTGCCAGCTCACCCGGACAGGCGGTGAACACTGAAGCTTTCTTT. The encoded protein is CASSPGQAVNTEAFF.